The rows below give T cell receptor beta chains drawn from one sample of a study of shared clonotypes between healthy human individuals. Sequenced by immunoSEQ multiplex PCR; TCRdb stores in-frame clones only, minus some. Counted here are more than 850,000 clones, around 78% occurring once; the ten biggest clones make up roughly 0.56%. The sequenced material came from memory CD4+ T cells from PBMCs. The source of these receptors is a man between 18 and 29 years old in good health. Some clones in this sample may be carry-over from other donors' samples. Both conserved end residues are part of each CDR3. Fields, in order: D gene, clone size, V gene, J gene, CDR3 protein, CDR3 DNA. A D gene is named only where the DNA matches it firmly. Expanded clones get a size class; other rows say once, few or many, or leave the size out.

>NA|NA|TRBV28|TRBJ2-5
CASHGPSKQETQYF
TGTGCCAGCCACGGACCCTCTAAGCAGGAGACCCAGTACTTC
>NA|NA|TRBV15|TRBJ2-1
CATSRPGGTRLNSYNEQFF
TGTGCCACCAGCCGCCCAGGGGGGACTCGACTTAACTCCTACAATGAGCAGTTCTTC
>NA|NA|TRBV4-2|TRBJ2-7
CASSQTGSSTYEQYF
TGTGCCAGCAGCCAGACCGGGAGTTCTACCTACGAGCAGTACTTC
>NA|few|TRBV6-5|TRBJ2-7
CASSYGRDNYEQYF
TGTGCCAGCAGTTACGGTAGGGATAATTACGAGCAGTACTTC
>NA|NA|TRBV2|TRBJ1-6
CASLVSVQYSPLHF
TGTGCCAGCCTGGTCTCGGTTCAATATTCACCCCTCCACTTT
>NA|NA|TRBV28|TRBJ1-2
CASSSTHNYGYTF
TGTGCCAGCAGTAGCACCCATAATTATGGCTACACCTTC
>NA|NA|TRBV20-1|TRBJ1-2
CSASVRLGYTF
TGCAGTGCTAGTGTGAGGCTTGGCTACACCTTC
>NA|NA|TRBV27|TRBJ1-2
CASSLSGRINYGYTF
TGTGCCAGCAGTTTATCGGGCAGGATCAACTATGGCTACACCTTC
>TRBD1|NA|TRBV28|TRBJ2-2
CASRSTGAGELFF
TGTGCCAGCAGATCAACAGGGGCCGGGGAGCTGTTTTTT
>NA|NA|TRBV4-1|TRBJ1-1
CASSLSAQLNTEAFF
TGCGCCAGCAGCCTAAGTGCACAGTTGAACACTGAAGCTTTCTTT
>NA|NA|TRBV5-4|TRBJ2-2
CASSLVDAGELFF
TGTGCCAGCAGCCTCGTGGATGCCGGGGAGCTGTTTTTT
>TRBD2|many|TRBV6-4|TRBJ2-3
CASSVEGGSTDTQYF
TGTGCCAGCAGTGTGGAGGGCGGGAGTACAGATACGCAGTATTTT
>NA|NA|TRBV15|TRBJ1-1
CATGGRVNTEAFF
TGTGCCACCGGGGGGCGAGTGAACACTGAAGCTTTCTTT
>TRBD1|NA|TRBV9|TRBJ1-1
CASSGLTGGYAFF
TGTGCCAGCAGCGGGCTGACAGGGGGATACGCTTTCTTT
>TRBD1|NA|TRBV6-5|TRBJ2-5
CASSYGVGTGEETQYF
TGTGCCAGCAGTTACGGGGTGGGGACAGGGGAAGAGACCCAGTACTTC
>TRBD2|NA|TRBV5-1|TRBJ2-7
CASSASRTSGTGTYEQYF
TGCGCCAGCAGCGCCTCCCGGACTAGCGGGACAGGAACCTACGAGCAGTACTTC
>NA|NA|TRBV15|TRBJ2-1
CATSRPQSNEQFF
TGTGCCACCAGCAGGCCCCAGAGCAATGAGCAGTTCTTC
>NA|NA|TRBV28|TRBJ2-7
CASGSGSYEQYF
TGTGCCAGTGGCTCTGGCTCCTACGAGCAGTACTTC
>NA|NA|TRBV5-1|TRBJ1-1
CASSLQGSTEAFF
TGCGCCAGCAGCTTGCAGGGGAGTACTGAAGCTTTCTTT
>NA|NA|TRBV19|TRBJ2-7
CASSSGRRSSYEQYF
TGTGCCAGTAGTAGTGGACGGAGGAGCTCCTACGAGCAGTACTTC
>TRBD2|few|TRBV28|TRBJ2-7
CASRMDGGRLEQYF
TGTGCCAGCAGGATGGACGGGGGGAGGCTCGAGCAGTACTTC
>NA|NA|TRBV6-5|TRBJ1-1
CASSPTPSSEAFF
TGTGCCAGCAGTCCCACCCCAAGCAGTGAAGCTTTCTTT
>NA|NA|TRBV15|TRBJ1-2
CATSIDQNYGYTF
TGTGCCACCAGCATTGACCAGAACTATGGCTACACCTTC
>NA|NA|TRBV13|TRBJ2-2
CASSPRRQEHTGELFF
TGTGCCAGCAGCCCGCGAAGACAGGAGCACACCGGGGAGCTGTTTTTT
>TRBD1|NA|TRBV5-1|TRBJ2-5
CASSLGTEQTQYF
TGCGCCAGCAGCTTAGGGACAGAACAGACCCAGTACTTC
>TRBD2|NA|TRBV7-2|TRBJ2-1
CASSSGLAAYNEQFF
TGTGCCAGCAGCTCCGGACTAGCGGCATACAATGAGCAGTTCTTC
>NA|NA|TRBV29-1|TRBJ2-1
CSVVGQSYEQFF
TGCAGCGTTGTGGGGCAGTCCTATGAGCAGTTCTTC
>NA|NA|TRBV9|TRBJ1-4
CASNGRGRANEKLFF
TGTGCCAGCAATGGGAGGGGTCGAGCTAATGAAAAACTGTTTTTT
>NA|NA|TRBV11-3|TRBJ1-5
CASSLADTYSNQPQHF
TGTGCCAGCAGCTTAGCCGACACTTATAGCAATCAGCCCCAGCATTTT
>NA|NA|TRBV7-6|TRBJ1-5
CASSLRAGEGYGNQPQHF
TGTGCCAGCAGCTTGAGGGCGGGAGAGGGATACGGCAATCAGCCCCAGCATTTT
>NA|NA|TRBV9|TRBJ2-5
CASSVLAQETQYF
TGTGCCAGCAGCGTACTAGCGCAAGAGACCCAGTACTTC
>NA|few|TRBV29-1|TRBJ1-1
CSIRDLNTEAFF
TGCAGCATCCGGGACCTGAACACTGAAGCTTTCTTT
>NA|NA|TRBV28|TRBJ2-6
CASSRDAGANVLTF
TGTGCCAGCAGTCGGGACGCTGGGGCCAACGTCCTGACTTTC
>TRBD2|NA|TRBV4-1|TRBJ2-2
CASSQVRLAGGPDTGELFF
TGCGCCAGCAGCCAAGTACGGCTAGCGGGAGGGCCAGACACCGGGGAGCTGTTTTTT
>TRBD1|NA|TRBV5-6|TRBJ2-6
CASSGNRDRVASVLTF
TGTGCCAGCAGCGGCAACCGGGACAGGGTTGCTAGCGTCCTGACTTTC
>NA|NA|TRBV28|TRBJ2-7
CASRTEAGPPGEQYF
TGTGCCAGCAGAACAGAGGCCGGACCTCCTGGCGAGCAGTACTTC
>NA|NA|TRBV18|TRBJ2-4
CASSQAGSKNIQYF
TGTGCCAGCTCACAGGCGGGTTCCAAAAACATTCAGTACTTC
>NA|NA|TRBV6-1|TRBJ1-2
CASSEMGNYGYTF
TGTGCCAGCAGTGAAATGGGGAACTATGGCTACACCTTC
>TRBD2|NA|TRBV7-3|TRBJ2-1
CASSSGLAGTEQFF
TGTGCCAGCAGCTCCGGACTAGCGGGAACTGAGCAGTTCTTC
>NA|NA|TRBV28|TRBJ1-2
CASGRGDYGYTF
TGTGCCAGCGGGAGGGGTGACTATGGCTACACCTTC
>NA|NA|TRBV28|TRBJ2-1
CASTEGALGNNEQFF
TGTGCCAGCACCGAAGGGGCCTTGGGAAACAATGAGCAGTTCTTC
>NA|NA|TRBV7-2|TRBJ1-3
CASSSQQGNTIYF
TGTGCCAGCAGCTCACAACAGGGAAACACCATATATTTT
>NA|NA|TRBV5-6|TRBJ1-2
CASSLLAAGYTF
TGTGCCAGCAGCTTGCTGGCAGCTGGCTACACCTTC
>TRBD1|NA|TRBV13|TRBJ2-1
CASSLVGQGAGEQFF
TGTGCCAGCAGCTTAGTGGGACAGGGGGCCGGTGAGCAGTTCTTC
>TRBD2|NA|TRBV5-1|TRBJ2-4
CASSLAGTSGNIQYF
TGCGCCAGCAGCTTGGCGGGGACTAGCGGAAACATTCAGTACTTC
>NA|NA|TRBV5-5|TRBJ1-5
CASSRSSGVNQPQHF
TGTGCCAGCAGCCGTTCGTCGGGGGTGAATCAGCCCCAGCATTTT
>TRBD1|NA|TRBV28|TRBJ1-5
CASSGDRGGQPQHF
TGTGCCAGCAGTGGGGACAGGGGGGGGCAGCCCCAGCATTTT
>NA|NA|TRBV19|TRBJ2-5
CASSIPGKYQETQYF
TGTGCCAGTAGTATACCAGGGAAGTACCAAGAGACCCAGTACTTC
>NA|few|TRBV30|TRBJ1-6
CAWNQGDNSPLHF
TGTGCCTGGAATCAGGGCGATAATTCACCCCTCCACTTT
>NA|NA|TRBV7-2|TRBJ2-3
CASSAMTRGTDTQYF
TGTGCCAGCAGCGCAATGACAAGAGGCACAGATACGCAGTATTTT
>NA|NA|TRBV7-2|TRBJ2-5
CASSRIAAGETQYF
TGTGCCAGCAGCCGGATCGCGGCCGGAGAGACCCAGTACTTC
>NA|NA|TRBV9|TRBJ2-1
CASSVTRGSSYNEQFF
TGTGCCAGCAGCGTAACTAGGGGGAGCTCCTACAATGAGCAGTTCTTC